The text below deals with one TCR beta chain. This sample was included in a study of T cells in Graves' hyperthyroidism and ophthalmopathy. In patients aged 18 to 65, hyperthyroidism was newly diagnosed, with duration under 2 months. Lactation, pregnancy, other autoimmune disease or uncontrolled infection led to exclusion of patients. CDR3 length: 14 residues. The J segment lost 3 bases and the V segment lost 9 bases, leaving 8 bases of the junction unmatched. The germline V gene has CDR1 LNHDA and CDR2 SQIVND (reference sequence). Authors of the study amplified TCR beta CDR3 regions from RNA transcripts. The HTBI primer set served for first-round RT-PCR of the TCR CDR3. TCRdb called the multiplex PCR reads again in MiXCR, with one record for every CDR3 protein. Of a few hundred thousand distinct CDR3 sequences in the sample, around 16% were seen once.

Specimen: blood. The chain links TRBV19 to TRBJ2-1, with 7 bases that match TRBD2. The receptor's source is a woman aged 18-29 years with Graves' hyperthyroidism. The CDR3 DNA reads TGTGCCAGCGCCCTAGCGGAAATCTACAATGAGCAGTTCTTC. Protein product: CASALAEIYNEQFF.